This passage covers 21 T cell receptor beta chains from one sample sequenced in a study of blood T cell repertoires in COVID-19. Clones were sequenced by immunoSEQ multiplex PCR, and TCRdb holds only the in-frame ones, with some missing. The sample has over 350,000 clones; around nine tenths are singletons. Sequencing was carried out using peripheral blood. The receptors come from a woman in her twenties or thirties with acute or convalescent COVID-19.

V usage is TRBV29-1 and J usage is TRBJ2-7, with 12 bases aligning to TRBD2. The CDR3 extends over 13 amino acids. The germline gives CDR1 SQVTM, CDR2 ANQGSEA. With V trimmed by 6 bases and J by 4 bases, 4 bases remained unmatched. This chain's CDR3 is CSVRLAGVYEQYF. The DNA for the CDR3 is TGCAGCGTCCGACTAGCGGGGGTTTACGAGCAGTACTTC.

This chain joins TRBV6-5 and TRBJ2-7; 9 bases are shared with TRBD1. Looked up from germline, CDR1 is MNHEY and CDR2 is SVGAGI. The CDR3 is 13 residues long. V lost 4 bases, J lost 6 bases, and 4 bases stayed unmatched. CDR3 in DNA: TGTGCCAGCAGTTTGGGACAGGGAATCGAGCAGTACTTC. Protein product: CASSLGQGIEQYF.

The chain carries TRBV4-2 and TRBJ1-1; unclear D gene. The CDR3 contains 12 residues. The germline gives CDR1 LGHNA, CDR2 YNFKEQ. Between the trimmed V and J ends, which lost 1 base and 7 bases, there was a span of 7 bases. Written as DNA, the CDR3 is TGTGCCAGCAGCCAAGTTGGTAGTGAAGCTTTCTTT. Protein: CASSQVGSEAFF.

As DNA, the CDR3 is TGTGCCAGTAGTATAGCTGGACAGGGGTCGCGAGATACGCAGTATTTT. Its protein product is CASSIAGQGSRDTQYF. The V call is TRBV19, the J call TRBJ2-3; TRBD1 agrees at 9 bases. The CDR3 is made up of 16 amino acids. Germline-derived CDR1 and CDR2 are LNHDA and SQIVND (reference sequence). Trimming took 1 base from V and 5 from J; bases not matched to a gene: 7.

Many counts were recorded for this clone. The genes are TRBV29-1 and TRBJ2-2; no clear D. Trimming removed 2 bases at V and 4 bases at J, with 8 bases between. CDR1 is SQVTM, CDR2 ANQGSEA, per germline. CDR3 length equals 13 residues. CDR3 amino acids: CSVEWQITGELFF. The DNA of the CDR3 is TGCAGCGTTGAATGGCAGATCACCGGGGAGCTGTTTTTT.

This clone was counted only a few times. This chain links TRBV5-1 with TRBJ1-1, with 12 bases that match TRBD1. CDR3 length: 15 amino acids. Per germline, CDR1 SGHRS and CDR2 YFSETQ. With 3 bases clipped from V and 5 bases from J, the junction kept 5 bases outside the gene matches. CDR3 DNA sequence: TGCGCCAGCAGCTGGGGACAGGGGGCGCGAACTGAAGCTTTCTTT. Protein product: CASSWGQGARTEAFF.

The chain links TRBV10-3 to TRBJ2-1; 7 bases are shared with TRBD1. Looked up from germline, CDR1 is ENHRY and CDR2 is SYGVKD. The trim removed 1 base at V and 3 bases at J, leaving 0 bases unmatched. The CDR3 is 14 residues long. Written as DNA, the CDR3 is TGTGCCATCAGTGAGTGGACAGGCTACAATGAGCAGTTCTTC. Protein sequence: CAISEWTGYNEQFF.

The rearrangement links TRBV15 to TRBJ2-1, with 9 bases fitting TRBD2. The V gene's germline CDR1 is LNHNV and CDR2 YYDKDF (reference sequence). The CDR3 runs 15 residues. The junction had 9 bases not matched to a gene; V was cut back by 4 bases and J by 8 bases. The CDR3 DNA reads as TGTGCCACCAGCACCCAAAGCGGGGGGCGGGATGAGCAGTTCTTC. Translation gives CATSTQSGGRDEQFF.

The V and J genes are TRBV9 and TRBJ2-3; D uncertain. The germline V and J ends were trimmed by 0 bases and 4 bases, with 15 bases remaining between them. Germline values: CDR1 SGDLS, CDR2 YYNGEE. This CDR3 comprises 16 residues. The CDR3 sequence: CASSVGVSSASDTQYF. CDR3 nucleotides: TGTGCCAGCAGCGTAGGCGTTAGCAGCGCCTCAGATACGCAGTATTTT.

The chain has TRBV6-6 and TRBJ1-6, with TRBD1 identical over 9 bases. The V segment lost 5 bases and the J segment 11 bases; nucleotides outside the gene matches: 16. This CDR3 is 17 amino acids long. CDR1 MNHNY and CDR2 SVGAGI come from the germline V gene (reference sequence). Written as DNA, the CDR3 is TGTGCCAGCAGTCCGGGACAGGGCCTTTTTTCATCCCCACCCCTCCACTTT. Translated: CASSPGQGLFSSPPLHF.

The chain couples TRBV5-1 to TRBJ2-2; the D gene is possibly TRBD1 (5 bases). This CDR3 is built from 14 residues. V shed 3 bases and J shed 1 base, with 7 bases lying between them. Germline V gives CDR1 SGHRS, CDR2 YFSETQ. The CDR3, as DNA: TGCGCCAGCAGCTACGGACAGAACACCGGGGAGCTGTTTTTT. This codes for CASSYGQNTGELFF. The whole variable domain, filled in from reference TRBV5-1 and TRBJ2-2, reads KAGVTQTPRYLIKTRGQQVTLSCSPISGHRSVSWYQQTPGQGLQFLFEYFSETQRNKGNFPGRFSGRQFSNSRSEMNVSTLELGDSALYLCASSYGQNTGELFFGEGSRLTVL.

J is TRBJ2-3 and V is TRBV5-1; the match to TRBD2 covers 7 bases. With 3 bases clipped from V and 6 bases from J, the junction kept 10 bases outside the gene matches. CDR3 length: 15 residues. Germline values: CDR1 SGHRS, CDR2 YFSETQ. The chain's CDR3 is CASSSRDYPEDTQYF. As DNA, the CDR3 is TGCGCCAGCAGCTCGAGGGACTACCCGGAGGATACGCAGTATTTT.

The chain joins TRBV25-1 to TRBJ1-1; 7 bases are shared with TRBD1. V lost 3 bases and J lost 4; bases outside the gene matches: 14. Germline V gene lookup returns CDR1 MGHDK and CDR2 SYGVNS. The CDR3 length is 17 residues. The CDR3 coding sequence is TGTGCCAGCAGTGATCAGAGGACAGGAACCTTTCGCACTGAAGCTTTCTTT. Amino acids: CASSDQRTGTFRTEAFF.

The rearrangement joins TRBV27 to TRBJ2-5; no definite D call. V was shortened by 0 bases and J by 3 bases, with 5 bases between the two germline ends. This CDR3 has 13 residues. Per germline, CDR1 MNHEY and CDR2 SMNVEV (reference sequence). The CDR3: CASSLSGEETQYF. For the CDR3, the DNA is TGTGCCAGCAGTTTATCCGGAGAAGAGACCCAGTACTTC.

The V and J genes are TRBV18 and TRBJ2-3; D possibly corresponds to TRBD2 (6 bases). This CDR3 is 13 amino acids long. The ends were cut back, 2 bases at V and 6 bases at J, with 9 bases in the middle. CDR1 is KGHSH and CDR2 is LQKENI in the germline V gene. In DNA, the CDR3 is TGTGCCAGCTCACCAGGCGGGGAGGATACGCAGTATTTT. Protein: CASSPGGEDTQYF.

The chain couples TRBV6-1 to TRBJ1-1, with 10 nucleotides matching TRBD1. CDR1 and CDR2 from the germline V gene are MNHNS and SASEGT. This CDR3 contains 16 residues. The J segment lost 3 bases and the V segment lost 2 bases, leaving 6 bases of the junction unmatched. CDR3 sequence (DNA): TGTGCCAGCAGTGAAACAGACGGACAGGGGGACACTGAAGCTTTCTTT. Translation: CASSETDGQGDTEAFF.

The V and J genes are TRBV5-1 and TRBJ1-4, with D perhaps TRBD1 (6 bases). The CDR3 runs to 14 residues. The germline V gene encodes CDR1 SGHRS and CDR2 YFSETQ. V was shortened by 7 bases and J by 2 bases, with 12 bases between the two germline ends. The CDR3 protein is CASREDSTNEKLFF. The CDR3 coding sequence is TGCGCCAGCCGCGAGGACAGTACTAATGAAAAACTGTTTTTT.

The CDR3 DNA reads as TGTGCCAGCAGCTTAAGAGACAGGGGGAACACTGAAGCTTTCTTT. This gives the protein CASSLRDRGNTEAFF. This rearrangement joins TRBV7-9 to TRBJ1-1; 8 bases are shared with TRBD1. The CDR3 consists of 15 residues. The trim removed 2 bases at V and 1 base at J, leaving 3 bases unmatched. Germline CDR1 SEHNR, CDR2 FQNEAQ (reference sequence). Drawing the rest from reference TRBV7-9 and TRBJ1-1, the complete variable domain is DTGVSQNPRHKITKRGQNVTFRCDPISEHNRLYWYRQTLGQGPEFLTYFQNEAQLEKSRLLSDRFSAERPKGSFSTLEIQRTEQGDSAMYLCASSLRDRGNTEAFFGQGTRLTVV.

The chain uses TRBV7-9 and TRBJ1-2; D perhaps matches TRBD1 (5 bases). Germline CDR1 and CDR2: SEHNR and FQNEAQ (reference sequence). The V end lost 0 bases, the J end lost 7 bases, and 12 bases lay between the germline ends. The CDR3 contains 14 residues. Written as DNA, the CDR3 is TGTGCCAGCAGCTTAGCATCAGGGAAAGGTGGCTACACCTTC. Its protein is CASSLASGKGGYTF.

The chain links TRBV6-4 to TRBJ1-2; a weak D match, TRBD1 (5 bases). Germline CDR1 reads MRHNA; CDR2 reads SNTAGT. Trimming cost V 5 bases and J 8 bases, with 15 bases left between them. The CDR3 is 13 amino acids. CDR3 nucleotides: TGTGCCAGCAGTCAAGGACGGGGGGACGGCTACACCTTC. Its translation: CASSQGRGDGYTF.

The chain has TRBV5-6 and TRBJ1-2; no firm D call. The V gene's germline CDR1 is SGHDT and CDR2 YYEEEE. The CDR3 is 15 residues long. Trimming stripped 7 bases from V and 0 bases from J, with 16 bases between. The CDR3 is CASLGNPRSNYGYTF. CDR3 sequence (DNA): TGTGCCAGCCTGGGCAATCCCCGATCTAACTATGGCTACACCTTC.